The 27 T cell receptor beta chains below all came from one sample that was sequenced in a study of T cells expressing NK-cell markers. From its re-call of the 5' RACE reads, TCRdb lists each CDR3 protein once, without DNA. This listing includes about 450,000 distinct CDR3 sequences. Input material: blood T cells: a sorted CD56 or NKG2C T cell subset, CD4+ or CD8+ T cells, or bulk PBMC T cells (not recorded which). The receptors stem from a woman between 18 and 70 years old in good health.

The chain employs TRBV5-5 and TRBJ1-2; TCRdb selects TRBD1, and the lack of DNA leaves this call unchecked. CDR3 length equals 13 residues. Germline-derived CDR1 and CDR2 are SGHKS and YYEKEE (reference sequence). CDR3: CASSNGQGYGYTF.

This sequence joins TRBV20-1 and TRBJ2-7; TCRdb outputs TRBD1, but without DNA this stays unchecked. This CDR3 comprises 13 residues. The germline V gene encodes CDR1 DFQATT and CDR2 SNEGSKA (reference sequence). The CDR3 sequence is CSAPREGVEEQYF.

The chain combines TRBV6-5 with TRBJ2-5; TCRdb names TRBD2, which stays unverified in the absence of DNA. This CDR3 is 12 amino acids long. Per germline, CDR1 MNHEY and CDR2 SVGAGI. The CDR3 region is CASRGTWETQYF.

The rearrangement links TRBV18 to TRBJ2-3; there is no DNA to check the TCRdb D call of TRBD2. Looked up from germline, CDR1 is KGHSH and CDR2 is LQKENI. This CDR3 contains 16 residues. The chain's CDR3 is CASRRPGLVSRDTQYF.

The V and J genes are TRBV20-1 and TRBJ2-4; the D call of TRBD1 rests on TCRdb alone, since no DNA is present to check it. The CDR3 is 13 residues long. Germline lookup yields CDR1 DFQATT and CDR2 SNEGSKA (reference sequence). The chain's CDR3 is CSAHRETKNIQYF.

This chain links TRBV18 with TRBJ2-1; TCRdb reports TRBD1, a call that lacks DNA to check it against. CDR3 length: 15 residues. Germline V gene data show CDR1 as KGHSH and CDR2 as LQKENI. CDR3 sequence reads: CASSLGQGAPDEQFF.

The V call is TRBV5-4, the J call TRBJ2-7; TCRdb calls TRBD1, which cannot be checked without DNA. Germline CDR1 and CDR2: SGHNT and YYREEE (reference sequence). CDR3 size: 15 residues. This chain's CDR3 is CASSLGPGTAYEQYF.

The chain uses TRBV11-2 and TRBJ2-3; the D call from TCRdb, TRBD2, cannot be confirmed without DNA. The germline CDR1 and CDR2 sequences are SGHAT and FQNNGV. This CDR3 is built from 16 residues. The CDR3 spells CASRTSGGVSTDTQYF.

This chain links TRBV7-8 with TRBJ2-2. The CDR3 sequence is 14 residues long. CDR1 SGHVS and CDR2 FQNEAQ come from the germline V gene. The CDR3 loop reads CASSLALQPGELFF.

The chain has TRBV20-1 and TRBJ2-2; TCRdb outputs TRBD1, but without DNA this stays unchecked. Per germline, CDR1 DFQATT and CDR2 SNEGSKA (reference sequence). The CDR3 sequence is 14 residues long. This CDR3 is CSAEGQGFAGELFF.

The rearrangement joins TRBV20-1 to TRBJ2-6. This CDR3 contains 14 residues. The germline V gene encodes CDR1 DFQATT and CDR2 SNEGSKA (reference sequence). This CDR3 reads CSARDRIWANVLTF.

The gene calls are TRBV12-3 or TRBV12-4 and TRBJ2-3. The CDR3 consists of 14 residues. CDR3 amino acids: CASSLFSSTDTQYF.

This chain connects TRBV9 to TRBJ2-3; absent DNA, TCRdb's TRBD1 call cannot be checked. From germline, CDR1 is SGDLS and CDR2 YYNGEE. This CDR3 contains 16 residues. Here the CDR3 reads CASSDGRSRGTDTQYF.

The rearrangement joins TRBV5-1 to TRBJ2-1. Looked up from germline, CDR1 is SGHRS and CDR2 is YFSETQ. The CDR3 sequence is 14 residues long. The CDR3 is CASSLQNTYNEQFF.

V and J are TRBV20-1 and TRBJ2-2; TCRdb indicates TRBD1, and absent DNA this call remains unverified. This CDR3 is built from 14 residues. Germline CDR1 is DFQATT and CDR2 is SNEGSKA (reference sequence). The CDR3 sequence: CSAGGTLNTGELFF.

The rearrangement joins TRBV12-3 or TRBV12-4 to TRBJ2-7; with no DNA, the TCRdb D assignment of TRBD1 cannot be verified. The CDR3 has 12 residues. CDR3 in amino acids: CASSPSPPEQYF.

This chain joins TRBV5-1 and TRBJ2-2. Germline loops: CDR1 SGHRS, CDR2 YFSETQ. The CDR3 consists of 15 residues. The CDR3 is CASSLAVGNTGELFF.

The rearrangement uses TRBV7-3 and TRBJ2-7; TCRdb gives TRBD1 as the D gene, but with no DNA this cannot be confirmed. CDR1 and CDR2 from the germline V gene are SGHTA and FQGTGA. There are 14 residues in the CDR3. The CDR3 loop reads CASSLSQGPYEQYF.

The chain carries TRBV12-3 or TRBV12-4 and TRBJ1-6; as DNA is missing, the TRBD1 call by TCRdb cannot be tested. The CDR3 sequence is 16 residues long. CDR3 residues: CASSLEGTTYNSPLHF.

J is TRBJ1-2 and V is TRBV2; without DNA, the TCRdb call of TRBD1 cannot be checked. The CDR3 sequence is 12 residues long. Per the germline V gene, CDR1 is SNHLY and CDR2 is FYNNEI. CDR3 sequence: CASSEQGQGYTF. The full variable domain, rest sourced from reference TRBV2 and TRBJ1-2, is EPEVTQTPSHQVTQMGQEVILRCVPISNHLYFYWYRQILGQKVEFLVSFYNNEISEKSEIFDDQFSVERPDGSNFTLKIRSTKLEDSAMYFCASSEQGQGYTFGSGTRLTVV.

The chain couples TRBV3-1 to TRBJ2-2; TCRdb's assignment of TRBD1 cannot be checked, as there is no DNA. Germline V CDR1 and CDR2: LGHDT, YNNKEL (reference sequence). This CDR3 contains 16 residues. The chain's CDR3 is CASSNSGRGDTGELFF.

The V gene is TRBV14, the J gene TRBJ2-6; the TRBD2 assignment by TCRdb is unverifiable without DNA. Germline lookup yields CDR1 SGHDN and CDR2 FVKESK. The CDR3 loop spans 17 amino acids. The CDR3 here is CASSQGGFSSGANVLTF.

V is TRBV5-5 and J is TRBJ1-4. CDR3 length: 14 residues. Germline CDR1 reads SGHKS; CDR2 reads YYEKEE (reference sequence). CDR3 amino acids: CASSLGTAEEKLFF.

This rearrangement joins TRBV7-3 to TRBJ2-1. Germline V gene data show CDR1 as SGHTA and CDR2 as FQGTGA. This CDR3 is built from 14 residues. The CDR3: CASSLSNTYNEQFF.

The chain joins TRBV29-1 to TRBJ2-5; the D call from TCRdb, TRBD1, cannot be confirmed without DNA. CDR1 is SQVTM and CDR2 is ANQGSEA in the germline V gene. The CDR3 has 12 amino acids. This CDR3 is CSTQGATETQYF.

CDR3 sequence reads: CASSDTSGSSYEQYF. The rearrangement links TRBV7-2 to TRBJ2-7; TCRdb indicates TRBD2, and absent DNA this call remains unverified. Germline V gives CDR1 SGHTA, CDR2 FQGNSA. The CDR3 is made up of 15 amino acids.

This chain links TRBV7-8 with TRBJ2-1; no DNA is available, so the TRBD2 call from TCRdb remains unchecked. The CDR3 runs 19 residues. CDR1 and CDR2 (germline): SGHVS, FQNEAQ. The CDR3 reads CASSLGLAGGRVAYNEQFF.